The clone carrying this T cell receptor (beta chain) was counted ten times or more. In a library made to pick up alpha chains, this beta chain is a stray read with a size that means little. These data originate in a study of HIV-infected patients and healthy controls. The ends lost 7 bases at V and 4 bases at J; junction bases unmatched: 7. The CDR3 has 14 amino acids. The germline V gene has CDR1 DFQATT and CDR2 SNEGSKA (reference sequence). Reverse transcription used roughly 480 ng RNA and constant-region primers for alpha and beta. Each of the alpha and beta chains got its own library through chain-specific third strand synthesis with indices. TCRdb ran MiXCR on the 5' RACE reads and lists one entry per CDR3 protein. The data show around 8,300 distinct CDR3 sequences, approximately 6.8% seen once. Roughly three months, about 14 weeks, into antiretroviral therapy, follow-up blood was collected. The repertoire came from unfractionated whole blood and reflected all unsorted peripheral T cells.

V gene TRBV20-1 combines with J gene TRBJ1-6; TRBD1 matches 7 bases. The clonotype originates from an adult with HIV infection. The sample consisted of blood, taken during antiretroviral therapy. CDR3 DNA: TGCAGTGGCCGCTCGACAGGGTATAATTCACCCCTCCACTTT. Residues: CSGRSTGYNSPLHF.